This TCR beta chain was recorded in a study of T cells in Graves' hyperthyroidism and ophthalmopathy. This clonotype appeared many times. From RNA transcripts, TCR beta CDR3 regions were amplified. A first-round RT-PCR of the TCR CDR3 used the HTBI primer set. A single record per CDR3 protein comes from TCRdb applying MiXCR to the multiplex PCR reads. The sample lists roughly 380,000 distinct CDR3 sequences; about 13% were seen once. CDR3 length: 14 residues. Trimming at V came to 5 bases and at J to 9 bases, leaving 7 bases not matched to a gene. The germline V gene encodes CDR1 SGHAT and CDR2 FQNNGV.

Sequencing input: blood. The sequence was obtained from a woman aged 18-29 years with Graves' hyperthyroidism. The chain employs TRBV11-2 and TRBJ2-1; 10 bases are a match to TRBD2. CDR3 nucleotide sequence: TGTGCCAGCAGCCAGAGCGGGAGGGCCGCTGAGCAGTTCTTC. Protein: CASSQSGRAAEQFF.